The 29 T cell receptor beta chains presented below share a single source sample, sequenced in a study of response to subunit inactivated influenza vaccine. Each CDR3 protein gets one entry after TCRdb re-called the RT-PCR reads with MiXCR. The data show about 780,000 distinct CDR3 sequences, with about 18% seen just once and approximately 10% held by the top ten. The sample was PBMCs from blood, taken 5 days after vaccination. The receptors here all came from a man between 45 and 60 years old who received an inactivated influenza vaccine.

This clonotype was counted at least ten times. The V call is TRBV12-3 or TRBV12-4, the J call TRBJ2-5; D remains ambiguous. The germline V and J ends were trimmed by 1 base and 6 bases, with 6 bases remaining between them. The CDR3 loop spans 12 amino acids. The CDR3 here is CASSLERKTQYF. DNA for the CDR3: TGTGCCAGCAGTTTAGAGAGGAAGACCCAGTACTTC.

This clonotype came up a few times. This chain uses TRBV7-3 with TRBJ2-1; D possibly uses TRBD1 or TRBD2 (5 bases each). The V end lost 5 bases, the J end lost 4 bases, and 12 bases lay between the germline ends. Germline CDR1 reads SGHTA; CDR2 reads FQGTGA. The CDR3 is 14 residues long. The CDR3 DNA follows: TGTGCCAGCAGCCTCATGGGGACGTACAATGAGCAGTTCTTC. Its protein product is CASSLMGTYNEQFF. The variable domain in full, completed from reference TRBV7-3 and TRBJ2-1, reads GAGVSQTPSNKVTEKGKYVELRCDPISGHTALYWYRQSLGQGPEFLIYFQGTGAADDSGLPNDRFFAVRPEGSVSTLKIQRTERGDSAVYLCASSLMGTYNEQFFGPGTRLTVL.

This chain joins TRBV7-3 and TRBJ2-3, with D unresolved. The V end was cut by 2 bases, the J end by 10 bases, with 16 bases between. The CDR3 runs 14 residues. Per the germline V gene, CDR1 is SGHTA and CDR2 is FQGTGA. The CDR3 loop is CASSLRSESVAQYF. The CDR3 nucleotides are TGTGCCAGCAGCTTACGTTCTGAAAGTGTCGCGCAGTATTTT.

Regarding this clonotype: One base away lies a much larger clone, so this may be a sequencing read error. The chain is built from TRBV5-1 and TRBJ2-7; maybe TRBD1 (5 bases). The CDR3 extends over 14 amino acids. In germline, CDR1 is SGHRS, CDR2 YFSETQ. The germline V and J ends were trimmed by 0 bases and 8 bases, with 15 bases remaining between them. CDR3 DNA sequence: TGCGCCAGCAGCTTGGCAAGGGGCGAAGTCCAGCAGTACTTC. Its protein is CASSLARGEVQQYF.

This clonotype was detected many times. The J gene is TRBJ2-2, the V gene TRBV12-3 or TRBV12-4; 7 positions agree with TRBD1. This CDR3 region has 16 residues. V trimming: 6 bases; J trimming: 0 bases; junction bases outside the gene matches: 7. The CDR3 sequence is CASSQGTGANTGELFF. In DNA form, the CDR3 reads TGTGCCAGCAGCCAAGGCACAGGGGCGAACACCGGGGAGCTGTTTTTT.

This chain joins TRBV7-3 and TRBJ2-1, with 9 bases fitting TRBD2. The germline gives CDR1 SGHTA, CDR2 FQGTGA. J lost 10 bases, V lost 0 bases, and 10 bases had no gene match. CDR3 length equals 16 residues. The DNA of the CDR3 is TGTGCCAGCAGCTTAACCGGCGGGAGGGCCCGAGACGAGCAGTTCTTC. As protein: CASSLTGGRARDEQFF.

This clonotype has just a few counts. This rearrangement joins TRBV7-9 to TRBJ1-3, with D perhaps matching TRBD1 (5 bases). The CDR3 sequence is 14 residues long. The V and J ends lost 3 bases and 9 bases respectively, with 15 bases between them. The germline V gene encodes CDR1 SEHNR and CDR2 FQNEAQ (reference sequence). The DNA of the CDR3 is TGTGCCAGCAGCTTGGCGGACCGGGGCGGCACCATATATTTT. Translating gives CASSLADRGGTIYF.

The CDR3 spells CASSLGQGSFSTDTQYF. The DNA for the CDR3 is TGCGCCAGCAGCTTGGGCCAGGGGTCCTTTAGCACAGATACGCAGTATTTT. This rearrangement joins TRBV5-1 to TRBJ2-3, with D maybe TRBD1 (6 bases). Per the germline V gene, CDR1 is SGHRS and CDR2 is YFSETQ. The V and J ends lost 0 bases and 0 bases respectively, with 14 bases between them. This CDR3 comprises 17 residues.

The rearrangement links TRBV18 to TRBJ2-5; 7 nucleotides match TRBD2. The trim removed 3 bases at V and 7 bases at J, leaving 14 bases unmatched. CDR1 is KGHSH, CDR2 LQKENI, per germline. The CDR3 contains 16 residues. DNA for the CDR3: TGTGCCAGCTCACCGCGGGAGATGAAGGCCAGCGGGACCCAGTACTTC. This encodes CASSPREMKASGTQYF. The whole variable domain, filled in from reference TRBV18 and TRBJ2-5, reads NAGVMQNPRHLVRRRGQEARLRCSPMKGHSHVYWYRQLPEEGLKFMVYLQKENIIDESGMPKERFSAEFPKEGPSILRIQQVVRGDSAAYFCASSPREMKASGTQYFGPGTRLLVL.

Written as DNA, the CDR3 is TGCAGTGCTACAGAGGGGCGGCTTGCAGATACGCAGTATTTT. Translating gives CSATEGRLADTQYF. This chain joins TRBV20-1 and TRBJ2-3; D tentatively reads TRBD1 or TRBD2 (5 bases each). CDR1 is DFQATT and CDR2 is SNEGSKA in the germline V gene (reference sequence). V lost 4 bases, J lost 4 bases, and 15 bases lay in between. The CDR3 has 14 amino acids.

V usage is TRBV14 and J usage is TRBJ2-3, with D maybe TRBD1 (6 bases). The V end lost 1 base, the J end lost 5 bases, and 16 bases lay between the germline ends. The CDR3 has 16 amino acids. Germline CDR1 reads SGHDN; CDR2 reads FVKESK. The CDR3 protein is CASSQVTGRFGDTQYF. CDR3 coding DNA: TGTGCCAGCAGCCAAGTAACAGGGAGATTTGGAGATACGCAGTATTTT.

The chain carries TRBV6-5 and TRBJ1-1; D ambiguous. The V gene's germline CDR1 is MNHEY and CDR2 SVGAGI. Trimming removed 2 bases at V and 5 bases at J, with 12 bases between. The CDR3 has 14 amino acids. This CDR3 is CASSYSGEKTEAFF. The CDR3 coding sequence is TGTGCCAGCAGTTACAGTGGGGAGAAGACTGAAGCTTTCTTT.

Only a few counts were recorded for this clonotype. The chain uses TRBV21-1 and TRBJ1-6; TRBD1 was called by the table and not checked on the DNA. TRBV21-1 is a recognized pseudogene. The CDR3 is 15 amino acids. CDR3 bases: TGTGCCAGCAGCAAGAGGACAGGGGACATTTCACCCCTCCACTTT. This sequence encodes CASSKRTGDISPLHF.

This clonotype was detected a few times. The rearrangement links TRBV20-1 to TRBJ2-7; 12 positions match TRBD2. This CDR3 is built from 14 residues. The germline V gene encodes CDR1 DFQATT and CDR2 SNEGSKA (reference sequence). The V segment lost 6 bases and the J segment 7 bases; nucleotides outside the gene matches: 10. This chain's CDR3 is CSAETSGRIWEQYF. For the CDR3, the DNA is TGCAGTGCCGAGACTAGCGGGAGAATATGGGAGCAGTACTTC.

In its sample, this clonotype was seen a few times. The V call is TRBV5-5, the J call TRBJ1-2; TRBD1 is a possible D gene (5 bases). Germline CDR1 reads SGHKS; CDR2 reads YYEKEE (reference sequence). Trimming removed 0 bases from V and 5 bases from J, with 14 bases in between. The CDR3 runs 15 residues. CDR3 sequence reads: CASSLETVNRYGYTF. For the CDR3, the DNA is TGTGCCAGCAGCTTGGAGACAGTTAACCGGTATGGCTACACCTTC.

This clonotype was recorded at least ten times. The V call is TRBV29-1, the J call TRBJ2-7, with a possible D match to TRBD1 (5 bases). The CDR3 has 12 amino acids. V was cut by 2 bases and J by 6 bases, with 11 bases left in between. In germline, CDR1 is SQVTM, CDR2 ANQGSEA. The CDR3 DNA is TGCAGCGTTGAATATGGGGCCGGCGAGCAGTACTTC. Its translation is CSVEYGAGEQYF.

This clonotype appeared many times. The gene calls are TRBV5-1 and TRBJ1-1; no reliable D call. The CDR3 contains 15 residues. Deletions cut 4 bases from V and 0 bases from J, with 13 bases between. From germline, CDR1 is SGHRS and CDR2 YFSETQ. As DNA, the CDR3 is TGCGCCAGCAGCACCCTACCTACTCTGAACACTGAAGCTTTCTTT. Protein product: CASSTLPTLNTEAFF.

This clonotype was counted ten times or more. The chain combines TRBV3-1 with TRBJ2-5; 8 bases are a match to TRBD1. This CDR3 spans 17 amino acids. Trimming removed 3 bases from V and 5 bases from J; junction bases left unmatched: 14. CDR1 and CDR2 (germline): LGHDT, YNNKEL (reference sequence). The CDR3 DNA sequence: TGTGCCAGCAGCCATCCCCTCGGACAGGGAGGTTTGGAGACCCAGTACTTC. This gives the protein CASSHPLGQGGLETQYF.

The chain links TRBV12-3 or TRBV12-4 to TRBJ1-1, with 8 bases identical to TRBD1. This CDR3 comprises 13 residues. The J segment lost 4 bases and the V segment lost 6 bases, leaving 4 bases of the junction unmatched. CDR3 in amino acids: CASRPTGGTEAFF. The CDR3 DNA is TGTGCCAGCAGACCCACAGGGGGCACTGAAGCTTTCTTT.

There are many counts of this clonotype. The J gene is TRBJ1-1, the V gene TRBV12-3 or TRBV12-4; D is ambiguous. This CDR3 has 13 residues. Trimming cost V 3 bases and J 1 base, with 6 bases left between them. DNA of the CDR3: TGTGCCAGCAGTTTCAGACGGAACACTGAAGCTTTCTTT. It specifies CASSFRRNTEAFF.

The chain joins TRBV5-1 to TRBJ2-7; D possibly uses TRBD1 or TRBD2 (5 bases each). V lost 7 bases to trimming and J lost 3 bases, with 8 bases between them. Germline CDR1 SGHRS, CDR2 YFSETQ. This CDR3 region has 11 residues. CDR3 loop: CASRDHYEQYF. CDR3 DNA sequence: TGCGCCAGCCGGGACCACTACGAGCAGTACTTC.

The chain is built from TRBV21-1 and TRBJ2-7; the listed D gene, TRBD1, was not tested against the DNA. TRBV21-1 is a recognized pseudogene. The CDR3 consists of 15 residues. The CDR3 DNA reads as TGTGCCAGCAGCGACCTCGACAGGGCCGTGTACGAGCAGTACTTC. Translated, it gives CASSDLDRAVYEQYF.

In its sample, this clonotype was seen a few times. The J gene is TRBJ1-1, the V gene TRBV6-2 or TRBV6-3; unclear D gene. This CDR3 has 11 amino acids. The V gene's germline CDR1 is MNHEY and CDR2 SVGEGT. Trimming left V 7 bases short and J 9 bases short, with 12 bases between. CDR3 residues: CASTSTLKAFF. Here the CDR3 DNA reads TGTGCCAGCACCTCGACCCTAAAAGCTTTCTTT.

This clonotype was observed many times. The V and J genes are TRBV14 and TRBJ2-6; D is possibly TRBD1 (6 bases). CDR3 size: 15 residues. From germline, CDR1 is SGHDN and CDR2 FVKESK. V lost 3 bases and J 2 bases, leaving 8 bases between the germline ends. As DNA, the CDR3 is TGTGCCAGCAGCCAGACAGGAACTGGGGCCAACGTCCTGACTTTC. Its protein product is CASSQTGTGANVLTF.

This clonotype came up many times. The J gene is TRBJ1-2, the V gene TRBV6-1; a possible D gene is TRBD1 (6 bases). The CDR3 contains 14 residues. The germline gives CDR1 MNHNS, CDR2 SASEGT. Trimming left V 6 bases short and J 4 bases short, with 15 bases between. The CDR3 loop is CASRDRQDTYGYTF. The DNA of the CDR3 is TGTGCCAGCAGAGACCGACAGGACACCTATGGCTACACCTTC.

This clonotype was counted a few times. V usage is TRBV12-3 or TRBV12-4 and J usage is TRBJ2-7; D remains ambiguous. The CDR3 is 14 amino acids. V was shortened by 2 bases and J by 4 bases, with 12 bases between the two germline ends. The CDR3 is CASSLILRDYEQYF. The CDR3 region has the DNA TGTGCCAGCAGTTTAATTTTAAGGGATTACGAGCAGTACTTC.

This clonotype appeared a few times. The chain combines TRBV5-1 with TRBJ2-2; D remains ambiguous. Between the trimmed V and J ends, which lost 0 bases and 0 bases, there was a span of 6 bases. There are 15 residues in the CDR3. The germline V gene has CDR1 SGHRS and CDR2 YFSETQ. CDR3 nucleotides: TGCGCCAGCAGCTTGGTTCAGGCGAACACCGGGGAGCTGTTTTTT. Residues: CASSLVQANTGELFF.

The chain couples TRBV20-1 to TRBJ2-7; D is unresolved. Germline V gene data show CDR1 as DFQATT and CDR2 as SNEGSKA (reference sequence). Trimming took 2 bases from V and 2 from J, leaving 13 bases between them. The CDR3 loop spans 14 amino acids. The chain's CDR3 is CSARTLSNTYEQYF. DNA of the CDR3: TGCAGTGCTAGAACACTCTCGAACACCTACGAGCAGTACTTC.

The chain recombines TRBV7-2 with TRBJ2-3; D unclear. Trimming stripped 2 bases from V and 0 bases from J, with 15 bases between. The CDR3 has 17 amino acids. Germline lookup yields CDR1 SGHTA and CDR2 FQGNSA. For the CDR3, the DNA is TGTGCCAGCAGCTTAAGTAGGCGTACAGCGAGCACAGATACGCAGTATTTT. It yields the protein CASSLSRRTASTDTQYF.